This TCR beta chain was found in a study of shared clonotypes between healthy human individuals. On the study more broadly: The composition of the donors was a couple of women and a few men aged 18 to 49.

The length of the CDR3 is 12 residues. Per the germline V gene, CDR1 is MDHEN and CDR2 is SYDVKM. Trimming took 4 bases from V and 7 from J, leaving 10 bases between them. Profiling relied on immunoSEQ multiplex PCR, and the TCRdb table lists in-frame clones only, not all of them. The sample consists of a few million clones, 85% to 95% of them appearing once. Healthy adults negative for HIV, lacking recent acute infections or vaccinations, served as donors. Memory CD4+ cells were the fraction left after CD45RA+ naive selection. The material sequenced was naive CD4+ T cells from PBMCs. The subset denotes: CD45RA+ positively selected. The clonotype was recovered from a man aged 18-30 years in good health. Some clones in this sample may be carry-over from other donors' samples. The J gene is TRBJ1-1, the V gene TRBV28; D is ambiguous. CDR3 amino acids: CASSSHNVEAFF. CDR3 DNA sequence: TGTGCCAGCAGTTCCCATAACGTTGAAGCTTTCTTT.